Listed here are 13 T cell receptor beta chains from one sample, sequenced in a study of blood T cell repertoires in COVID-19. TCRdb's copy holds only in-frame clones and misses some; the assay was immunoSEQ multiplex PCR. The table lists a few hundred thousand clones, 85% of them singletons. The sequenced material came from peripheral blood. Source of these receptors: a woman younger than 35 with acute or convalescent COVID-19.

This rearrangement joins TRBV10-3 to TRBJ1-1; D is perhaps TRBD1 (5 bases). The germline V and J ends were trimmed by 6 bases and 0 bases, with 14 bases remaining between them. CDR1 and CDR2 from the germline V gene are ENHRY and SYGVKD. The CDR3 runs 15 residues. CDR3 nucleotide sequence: TGTGCCATCAGGGAAGGGAGGACAATGAACACTGAAGCTTTCTTT. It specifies CAIREGRTMNTEAFF.

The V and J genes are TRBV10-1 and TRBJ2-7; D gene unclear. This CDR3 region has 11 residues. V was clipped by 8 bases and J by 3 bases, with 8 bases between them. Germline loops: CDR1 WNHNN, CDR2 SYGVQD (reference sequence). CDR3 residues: CASPSCYEQYF. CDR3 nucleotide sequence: TGCGCCAGCCCTAGTTGCTACGAGCAGTACTTC.

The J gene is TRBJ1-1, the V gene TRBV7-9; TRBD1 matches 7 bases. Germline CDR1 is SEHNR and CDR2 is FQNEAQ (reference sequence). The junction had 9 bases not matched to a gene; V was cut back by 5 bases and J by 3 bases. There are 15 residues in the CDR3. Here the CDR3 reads CASSVPRGRDTEAFF. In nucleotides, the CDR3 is TGTGCCAGCAGCGTACCGAGGGGGCGAGACACTGAAGCTTTCTTT.

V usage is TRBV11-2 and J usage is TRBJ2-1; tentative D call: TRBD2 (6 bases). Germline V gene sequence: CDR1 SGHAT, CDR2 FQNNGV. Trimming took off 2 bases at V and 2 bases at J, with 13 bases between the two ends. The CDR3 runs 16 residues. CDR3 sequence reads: CASSLQTGLTYNEQFF. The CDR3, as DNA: TGTGCCAGCAGCTTACAAACGGGACTTACCTACAATGAGCAGTTCTTC.

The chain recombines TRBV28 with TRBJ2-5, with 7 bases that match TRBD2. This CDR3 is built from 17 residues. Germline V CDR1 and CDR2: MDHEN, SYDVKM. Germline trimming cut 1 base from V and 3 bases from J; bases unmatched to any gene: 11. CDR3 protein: CASSLFLPASGEETQYF. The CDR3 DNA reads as TGTGCCAGCAGTTTATTTCTACCGGCGAGCGGGGAAGAGACCCAGTACTTC.

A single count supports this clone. The CDR3 spells CASSPAAGELFF. The DNA of the CDR3 is TGTGCCAGCTCACCGGCAGCCGGGGAGCTGTTTTTT. This chain links TRBV18 with TRBJ2-2; D ambiguous. The CDR3 spans 12 residues. Germline V CDR1 and CDR2: KGHSH, LQKENI. Trimming left V 3 bases short and J 6 bases short, with 5 bases between.

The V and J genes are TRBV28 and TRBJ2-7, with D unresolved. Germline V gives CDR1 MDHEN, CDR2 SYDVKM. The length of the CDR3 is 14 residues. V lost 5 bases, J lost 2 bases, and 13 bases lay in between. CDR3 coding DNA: TGTGCCAGCAGTCCCAACAGTCTCCCCTACGAGCAGTACTTC. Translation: CASSPNSLPYEQYF.

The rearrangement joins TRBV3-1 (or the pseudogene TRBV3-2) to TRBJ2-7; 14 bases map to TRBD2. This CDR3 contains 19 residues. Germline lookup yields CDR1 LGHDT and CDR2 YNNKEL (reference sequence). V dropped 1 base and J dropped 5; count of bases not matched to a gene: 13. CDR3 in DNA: TGTGCCAGCAGCCAAGCGGTACCGGGACTAGCGGGAGAGGAAAACGAGCAGTACTTC. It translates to CASSQAVPGLAGEENEQYF.

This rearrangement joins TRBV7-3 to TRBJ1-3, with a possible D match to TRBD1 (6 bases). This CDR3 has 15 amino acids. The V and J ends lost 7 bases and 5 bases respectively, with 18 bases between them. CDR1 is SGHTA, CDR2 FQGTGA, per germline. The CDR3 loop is CASILCRGFRNTIYF. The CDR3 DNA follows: TGTGCCAGCATTCTATGTAGGGGGTTCCGAAACACCATATATTTT.

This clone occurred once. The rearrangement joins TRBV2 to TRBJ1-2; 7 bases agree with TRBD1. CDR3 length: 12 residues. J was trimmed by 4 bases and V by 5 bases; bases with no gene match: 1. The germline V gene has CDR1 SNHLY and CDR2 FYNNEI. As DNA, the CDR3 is TGTGCCAGCAGTCGACAGGGCTATGGCTACACCTTC. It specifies CASSRQGYGYTF. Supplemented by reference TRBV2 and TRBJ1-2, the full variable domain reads EPEVTQTPSHQVTQMGQEVILRCVPISNHLYFYWYRQILGQKVEFLVSFYNNEISEKSEIFDDQFSVERPDGSNFTLKIRSTKLEDSAMYFCASSRQGYGYTFGSGTRLTVV.

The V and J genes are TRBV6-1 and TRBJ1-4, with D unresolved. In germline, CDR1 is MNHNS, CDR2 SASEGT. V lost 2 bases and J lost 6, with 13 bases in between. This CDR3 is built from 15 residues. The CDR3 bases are TGTGCCAGCAGTGAAAGCGGCACGCGGTATGAAAAACTGTTTTTT. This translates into CASSESGTRYEKLFF.

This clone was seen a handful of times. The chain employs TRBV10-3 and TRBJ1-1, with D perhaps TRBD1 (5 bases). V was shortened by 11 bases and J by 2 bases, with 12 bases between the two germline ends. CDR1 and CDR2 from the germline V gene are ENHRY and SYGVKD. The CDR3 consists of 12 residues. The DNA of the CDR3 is TGTGCCGCGGGGCGCGGTAACACTGAAGCTTTCTTT. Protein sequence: CAAGRGNTEAFF.

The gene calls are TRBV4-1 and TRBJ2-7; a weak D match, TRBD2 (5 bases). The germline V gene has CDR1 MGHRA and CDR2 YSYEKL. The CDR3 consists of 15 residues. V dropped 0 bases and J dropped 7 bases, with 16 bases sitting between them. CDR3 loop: CASSQDPKVQREQYF. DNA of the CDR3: TGCGCCAGCAGCCAAGACCCTAAGGTCCAGCGGGAGCAGTACTTC.